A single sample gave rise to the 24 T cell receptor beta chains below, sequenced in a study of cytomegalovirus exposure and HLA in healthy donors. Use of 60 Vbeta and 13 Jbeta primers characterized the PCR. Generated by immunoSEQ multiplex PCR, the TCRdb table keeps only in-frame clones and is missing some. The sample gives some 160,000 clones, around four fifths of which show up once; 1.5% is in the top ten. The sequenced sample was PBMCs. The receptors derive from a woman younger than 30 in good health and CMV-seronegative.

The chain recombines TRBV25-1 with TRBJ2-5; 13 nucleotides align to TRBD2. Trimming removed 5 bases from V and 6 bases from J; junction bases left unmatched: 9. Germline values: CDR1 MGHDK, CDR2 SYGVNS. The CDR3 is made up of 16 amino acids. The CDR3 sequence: CASSHILAGGMKTQYF. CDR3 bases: TGTGCCAGCAGTCACATACTAGCGGGGGGGATGAAGACCCAGTACTTC.

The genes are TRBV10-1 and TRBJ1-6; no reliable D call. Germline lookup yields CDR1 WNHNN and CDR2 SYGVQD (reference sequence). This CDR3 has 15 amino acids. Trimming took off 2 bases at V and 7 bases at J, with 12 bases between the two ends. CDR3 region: CASSERLPGNSPLHF. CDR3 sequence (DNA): TGCGCCAGCAGTGAGAGACTTCCTGGGAATTCACCCCTCCACTTT.

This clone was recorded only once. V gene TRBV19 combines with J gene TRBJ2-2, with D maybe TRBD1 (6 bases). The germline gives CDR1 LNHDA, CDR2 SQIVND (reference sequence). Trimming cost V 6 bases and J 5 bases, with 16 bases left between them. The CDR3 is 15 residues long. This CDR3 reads CASRLQGGRTGELFF. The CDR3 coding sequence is TGTGCCAGTAGATTACAGGGTGGCAGGACCGGGGAGCTGTTTTTT.

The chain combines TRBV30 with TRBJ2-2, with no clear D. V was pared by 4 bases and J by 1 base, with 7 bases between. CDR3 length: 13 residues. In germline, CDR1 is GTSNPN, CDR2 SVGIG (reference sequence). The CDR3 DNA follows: TGTGCCTGGATTCCAGGGAACACCGGGGAGCTGTTTTTT. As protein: CAWIPGNTGELFF. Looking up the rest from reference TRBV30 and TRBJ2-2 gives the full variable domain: SQTIHQWPATLVQPVGSPLSLECTVEGTSNPNLYWYRQAAGRGLQLLFYSVGIGQISSEVPQNLSASRPQDRQFILSSKKLLLSDSGFYLCAWIPGNTGELFFGEGSRLTVL.

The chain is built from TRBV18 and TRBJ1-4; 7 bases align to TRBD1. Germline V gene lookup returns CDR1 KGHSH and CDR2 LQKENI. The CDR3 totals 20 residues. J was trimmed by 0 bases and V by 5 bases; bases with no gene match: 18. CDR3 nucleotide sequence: TGTGCCAGCTCAGTACCGGTTACTCCGACAGGGCTCCCAACTAATGAAAAACTGTTTTTT. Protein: CASSVPVTPTGLPTNEKLFF.

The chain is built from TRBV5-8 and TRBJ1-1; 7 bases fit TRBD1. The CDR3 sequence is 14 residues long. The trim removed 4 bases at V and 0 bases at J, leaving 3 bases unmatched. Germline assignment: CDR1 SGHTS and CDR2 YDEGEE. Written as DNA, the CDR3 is TGTGCCAGCAGCCCGACAGGGATGAACACTGAAGCTTTCTTT. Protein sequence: CASSPTGMNTEAFF.

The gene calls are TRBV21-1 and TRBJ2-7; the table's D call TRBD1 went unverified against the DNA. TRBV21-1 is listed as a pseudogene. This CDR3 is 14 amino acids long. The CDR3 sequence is CASFNVTGASEQYF. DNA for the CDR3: TGTGCCAGCTTTAATGTCACAGGGGCTTCTGAGCAGTACTTC.

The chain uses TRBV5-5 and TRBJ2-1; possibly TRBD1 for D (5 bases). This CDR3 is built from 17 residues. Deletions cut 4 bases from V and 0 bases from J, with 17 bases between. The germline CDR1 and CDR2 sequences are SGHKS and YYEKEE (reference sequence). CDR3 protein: CASSPQNRQSSYNEQFF. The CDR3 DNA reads TGTGCCAGCAGCCCACAAAACCGACAGAGCTCCTACAATGAGCAGTTCTTC.

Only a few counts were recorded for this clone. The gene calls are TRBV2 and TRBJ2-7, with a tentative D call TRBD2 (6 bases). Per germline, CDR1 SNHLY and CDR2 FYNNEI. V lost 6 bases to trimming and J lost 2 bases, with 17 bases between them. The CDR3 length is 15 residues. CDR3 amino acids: CASSAGRQSTYEQYF. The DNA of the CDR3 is TGTGCCAGCAGCGCGGGGAGACAGTCCACCTACGAGCAGTACTTC.

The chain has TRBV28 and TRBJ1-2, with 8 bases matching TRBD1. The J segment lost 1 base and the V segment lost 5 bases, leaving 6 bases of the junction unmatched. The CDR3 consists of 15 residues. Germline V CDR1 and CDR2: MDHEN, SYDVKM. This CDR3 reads CASSDSGQDNYGYTF. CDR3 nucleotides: TGTGCCAGCAGTGACTCGGGACAGGATAACTATGGCTACACCTTC.

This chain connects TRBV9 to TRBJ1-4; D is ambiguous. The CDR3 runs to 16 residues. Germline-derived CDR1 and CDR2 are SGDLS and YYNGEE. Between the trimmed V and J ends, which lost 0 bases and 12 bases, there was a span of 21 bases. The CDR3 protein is CASSVGSPTSMTELFF. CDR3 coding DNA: TGTGCCAGCAGCGTAGGGAGTCCAACCTCGATGACGGAACTGTTTTTT.

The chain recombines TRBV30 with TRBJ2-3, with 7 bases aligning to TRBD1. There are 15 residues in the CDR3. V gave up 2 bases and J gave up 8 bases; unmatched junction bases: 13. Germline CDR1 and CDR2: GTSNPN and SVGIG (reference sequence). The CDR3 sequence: CAWSPDRVRYVTQYF. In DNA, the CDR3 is TGTGCCTGGAGTCCTGACAGGGTACGGTATGTTACGCAGTATTTT.

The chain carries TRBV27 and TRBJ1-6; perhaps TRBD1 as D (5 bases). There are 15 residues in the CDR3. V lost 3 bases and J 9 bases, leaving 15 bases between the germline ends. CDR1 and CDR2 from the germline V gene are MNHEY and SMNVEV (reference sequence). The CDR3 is CASSFGAGGVSPLHF. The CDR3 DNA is TGTGCCAGCAGTTTTGGGGCGGGGGGTGTTTCACCCCTCCACTTT.

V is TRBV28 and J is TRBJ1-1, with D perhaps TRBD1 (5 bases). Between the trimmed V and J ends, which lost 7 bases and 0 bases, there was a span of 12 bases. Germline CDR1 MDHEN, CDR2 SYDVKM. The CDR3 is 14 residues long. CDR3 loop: CASNLGQMNTEAFF. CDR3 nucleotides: TGTGCCAGCAATCTCGGACAAATGAACACTGAAGCTTTCTTT.

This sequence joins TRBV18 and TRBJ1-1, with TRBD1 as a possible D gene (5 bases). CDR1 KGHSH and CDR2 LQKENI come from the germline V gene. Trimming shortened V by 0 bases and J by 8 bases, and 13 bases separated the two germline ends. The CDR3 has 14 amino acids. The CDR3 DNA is TGTGCCAGCTCACCACCGATGAAGGCAGGGGAAGCTTTCTTT. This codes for CASSPPMKAGEAFF. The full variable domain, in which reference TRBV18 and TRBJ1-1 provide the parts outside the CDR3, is NAGVMQNPRHLVRRRGQEARLRCSPMKGHSHVYWYRQLPEEGLKFMVYLQKENIIDESGMPKERFSAEFPKEGPSILRIQQVVRGDSAAYFCASSPPMKAGEAFFGQGTRLTVV.

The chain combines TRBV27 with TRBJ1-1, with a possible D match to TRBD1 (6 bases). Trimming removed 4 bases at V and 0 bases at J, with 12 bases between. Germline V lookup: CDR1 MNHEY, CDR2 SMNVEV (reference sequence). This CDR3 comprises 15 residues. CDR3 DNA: TGTGCCAGCAGTTCTCTAGGACAGTTGAACACTGAAGCTTTCTTT. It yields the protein CASSSLGQLNTEAFF.

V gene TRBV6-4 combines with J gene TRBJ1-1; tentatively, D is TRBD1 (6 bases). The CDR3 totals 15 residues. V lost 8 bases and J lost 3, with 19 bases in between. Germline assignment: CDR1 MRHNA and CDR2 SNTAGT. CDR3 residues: CASSIHLDSHTEAFF. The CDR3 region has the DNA TGTGCCAGCTCAATACACCTGGACAGCCACACTGAAGCTTTCTTT.

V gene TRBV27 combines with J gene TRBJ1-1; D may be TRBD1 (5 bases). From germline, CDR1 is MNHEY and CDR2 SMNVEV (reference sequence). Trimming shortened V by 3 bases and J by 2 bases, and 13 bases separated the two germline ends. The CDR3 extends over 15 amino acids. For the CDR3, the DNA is TGTGCCAGCAGTTTGAGTCGGGGGGGAAACACTGAAGCTTTCTTT. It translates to CASSLSRGGNTEAFF.

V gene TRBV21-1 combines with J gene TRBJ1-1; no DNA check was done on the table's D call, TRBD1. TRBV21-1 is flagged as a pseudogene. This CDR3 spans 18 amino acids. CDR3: CASSKLKISTGINTEAFF. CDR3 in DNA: TGTGCCAGCAGCAAACTTAAGATAAGTACAGGGATAAACACTGAAGCTTTCTTT.

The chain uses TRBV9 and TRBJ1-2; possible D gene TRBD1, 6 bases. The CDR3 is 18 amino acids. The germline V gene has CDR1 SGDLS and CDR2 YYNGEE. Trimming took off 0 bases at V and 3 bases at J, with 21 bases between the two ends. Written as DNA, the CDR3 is TGTGCCAGCAGCGTAGTGTCCCCCCAAGGGGGGGAGGACTATGGCTACACCTTC. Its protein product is CASSVVSPQGGEDYGYTF.

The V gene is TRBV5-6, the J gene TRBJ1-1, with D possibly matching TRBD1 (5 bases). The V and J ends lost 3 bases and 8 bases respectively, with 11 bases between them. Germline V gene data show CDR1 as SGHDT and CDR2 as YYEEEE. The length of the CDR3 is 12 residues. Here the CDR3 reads CASSYHGGEAFF. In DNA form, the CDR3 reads TGTGCCAGCAGCTACCACGGGGGGGAAGCTTTCTTT.

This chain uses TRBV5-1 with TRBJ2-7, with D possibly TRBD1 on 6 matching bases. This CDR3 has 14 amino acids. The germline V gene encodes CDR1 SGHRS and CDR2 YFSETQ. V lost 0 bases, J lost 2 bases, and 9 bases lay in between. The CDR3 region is CASSLEQGPYEQYF. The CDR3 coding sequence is TGCGCCAGCAGCTTGGAACAGGGCCCCTACGAGCAGTACTTC.

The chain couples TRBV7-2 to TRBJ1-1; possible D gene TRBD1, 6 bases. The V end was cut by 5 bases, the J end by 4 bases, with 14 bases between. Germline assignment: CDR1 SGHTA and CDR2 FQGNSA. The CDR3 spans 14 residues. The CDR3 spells CASSGTPDSTEAFF. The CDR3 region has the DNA TGTGCCAGCAGCGGCACCCCGGACAGCACTGAAGCTTTCTTT.

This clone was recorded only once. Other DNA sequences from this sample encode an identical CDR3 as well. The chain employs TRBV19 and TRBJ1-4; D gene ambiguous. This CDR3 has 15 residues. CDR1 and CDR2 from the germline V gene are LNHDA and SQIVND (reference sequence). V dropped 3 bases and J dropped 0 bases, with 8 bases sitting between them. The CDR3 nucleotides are TGTGCCAGTAGTATGGGAGGGACAACTAATGAAAAACTGTTTTTT. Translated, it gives CASSMGGTTNEKLFF.